The next 26 T cell receptor beta chains were all read from a single sample in a study of cytomegalovirus exposure and HLA in healthy donors. With 60 Vbeta and 13 Jbeta primers, the PCR was carried out. TCRdb's copy holds only in-frame clones and misses some; the assay was immunoSEQ multiplex PCR. Of about 200,000 clones listed, less than 85% were seen once; the top ten hold around 0.2%. Specimen: PBMCs. Receptor source: a girl between 2 and 10 years old in good health and CMV-seronegative.

V usage is TRBV5-1 and J usage is TRBJ1-5; 8 nucleotides line up with TRBD1. The CDR3 consists of 13 residues. Trimming at V came to 4 bases and at J to 7 bases, leaving 4 bases not matched to a gene. Germline lookup yields CDR1 SGHRS and CDR2 YFSETQ. The chain's CDR3 is CASSVDRDQPQHF. The CDR3 DNA is TGCGCCAGCAGCGTGGACAGGGACCAGCCCCAGCATTTT.

The chain couples TRBV5-1 to TRBJ2-3; D possibly corresponds to TRBD2 (6 bases). The CDR3 loop spans 15 amino acids. Between the trimmed V and J ends, which lost 2 bases and 2 bases, there was a span of 12 bases. Germline-derived CDR1 and CDR2 are SGHRS and YFSETQ. CDR3 amino acids: CASSFMSGDTDTQYF. CDR3 in DNA: TGCGCCAGCAGCTTTATGTCGGGGGACACAGATACGCAGTATTTT. The whole variable domain, filled in from reference TRBV5-1 and TRBJ2-3, reads KAGVTQTPRYLIKTRGQQVTLSCSPISGHRSVSWYQQTPGQGLQFLFEYFSETQRNKGNFPGRFSGRQFSNSRSEMNVSTLELGDSALYLCASSFMSGDTDTQYFGPGTRLTVL.

The chain is built from TRBV11-2 and TRBJ2-7; TRBD2 is a possible D gene (5 bases). This CDR3 contains 14 residues. Per germline, CDR1 SGHAT and CDR2 FQNNGV. With 3 bases removed from V and 5 bases from J, the gap between germline ends came to 14 bases. CDR3 residues: CASSFLAMYNEQYF. The CDR3 coding sequence is TGTGCCAGCAGCTTCCTAGCTATGTACAACGAGCAGTACTTC. The full variable domain, in which reference TRBV11-2 and TRBJ2-7 provide the parts outside the CDR3, is EAGVAQSPRYKIIEKRQSVAFWCNPISGHATLYWYQQILGQGPKLLIQFQNNGVVDDSQLPKDRFSAERLKGVDSTLKIQPAKLEDSAVYLCASSFLAMYNEQYFGPGTRLTVT.

This clone was observed once. The gene calls are TRBV2 and TRBJ2-3, with D maybe TRBD1 (5 bases). Germline loops: CDR1 SNHLY, CDR2 FYNNEI. The V and J ends lost 10 bases and 6 bases respectively, with 20 bases between them. The CDR3 is 14 amino acids. The CDR3 DNA sequence: TGTGCCACCCGTCCGGCAGGGCTGGTGGATACGCAGTATTTT. Amino acid sequence: CATRPAGLVDTQYF.

The rearrangement links TRBV7-7 to TRBJ2-7, with D maybe TRBD1 (6 bases). Between the trimmed V and J ends, which lost 1 base and 1 base, there was a span of 8 bases. CDR1 SSHAT and CDR2 FNYEAQ come from the germline V gene (reference sequence). The CDR3 has 14 amino acids. The CDR3 loop reads CASSLGTGSYEQYF. Written as DNA, the CDR3 is TGTGCCAGCAGCTTAGGTACAGGGTCCTACGAGCAGTACTTC.

The chain combines TRBV7-9 with TRBJ1-2; 11 bases agree with TRBD1. This CDR3 comprises 15 residues. V shed 5 bases, J shed 7 bases, and the junction held 9 bases outside the gene matches. Germline loops: CDR1 SEHNR, CDR2 FQNEAQ (reference sequence). The CDR3: CASSPAGTGGFGYTF. In DNA, the CDR3 is TGTGCCAGCAGCCCAGCCGGGACAGGGGGGTTTGGCTACACCTTC.

The chain employs TRBV9 and TRBJ2-5; maybe TRBD2 (6 bases). V was shortened by 0 bases and J by 2 bases, with 14 bases between the two germline ends. This CDR3 contains 16 residues. In germline, CDR1 is SGDLS, CDR2 YYNGEE. The CDR3, as DNA: TGTGCCAGCAGCGTAGCGCTAAGTAGCGGTCAAGAGACCCAGTACTTC. Residues: CASSVALSSGQETQYF.

The chain has TRBV5-4 and TRBJ1-1; D unresolved. V shed 4 bases and J shed 1 base, with 11 bases lying between them. Germline CDR1 is SGHNT and CDR2 is YYREEE (reference sequence). The CDR3 runs to 14 residues. CDR3 amino acids: CASSPPTPNTEAFF. CDR3 bases: TGTGCCAGCAGCCCCCCCACACCGAACACTGAAGCTTTCTTT.

The rearrangement uses TRBV4-1 and TRBJ1-2, with 8 nucleotides matching TRBD1. The germline CDR1 and CDR2 sequences are MGHRA and YSYEKL. V lost 0 bases to trimming and J lost 6 bases; unmatched junction nucleotides: 6. The CDR3 has 15 residues. This CDR3 is CASSQEGRGHDGYTF. In nucleotides, the CDR3 is TGCGCCAGCAGCCAAGAAGGCAGGGGGCACGATGGCTACACCTTC.

The chain joins TRBV19 to TRBJ1-1; D possibly corresponds to TRBD1 (5 bases). Trimming removed 6 bases from V and 1 base from J, with 9 bases in between. Looked up from germline, CDR1 is LNHDA and CDR2 is SQIVND (reference sequence). This CDR3 spans 13 amino acids. The CDR3 DNA reads as TGTGCCAGTAGGGGCGGGGGGAACACTGAAGCTTTCTTT. Protein: CASRGGGNTEAFF. Full variable domain (rest looked up from reference TRBV19 and TRBJ1-1): DGGITQSPKYLFRKEGQNVTLSCEQNLNHDAMYWYRQDPGQGLRLIYYSQIVNDFQKGDIAEGYSVSREKKESFPLTVTSAQKNPTAFYLCASRGGGNTEAFFGQGTRLTVV.

The V and J genes are TRBV5-1 and TRBJ2-7; no firm D call. The ends were cut back, 5 bases at V and 3 bases at J, with 12 bases in the middle. This CDR3 spans 13 amino acids. Germline V gives CDR1 SGHRS, CDR2 YFSETQ. CDR3 loop: CASRSRSDYEQYF. CDR3 DNA sequence: TGCGCCAGCAGATCAAGGAGCGACTACGAGCAGTACTTC.

The V call is TRBV12-5, the J call TRBJ2-7; 9 nucleotides agree with TRBD1. This CDR3 comprises 13 residues. CDR1 and CDR2 from the germline V gene are LGHNT and FRNRAP. J gave up 3 bases and V 9 bases, and 6 bases lay outside the gene matches. CDR3 coding DNA: TGTGCTAGCTACGGGGACAGGGTCTACGAGCAGTACTTC. It yields the protein CASYGDRVYEQYF.

V and J are TRBV19 and TRBJ2-7; TRBD1 matches at 7 bases. Trimming removed 2 bases from V and 3 bases from J; junction bases left unmatched: 7. The CDR3 spans 15 residues. Germline V gene data show CDR1 as LNHDA and CDR2 as SQIVND (reference sequence). CDR3 in amino acids: CASSIRGAGGYEQYF. The CDR3 DNA sequence: TGTGCCAGTAGTATAAGGGGCGCAGGGGGCTACGAGCAGTACTTC.

A remark on this clone: Given the absence of the conserved phenylalanine or tryptophan at the CDR3 end, a read error is likely. Because the CDR3's place on the DNA is in doubt, the DNA is left out and the CDR3 is given as listed by TCRdb. The V gene is TRBV6-1, the J gene TRBJ1-4; no check of the table's D call, TRBD1, against the DNA was made. Germline V gene sequence: CDR1 MNHNS, CDR2 SASEGT. The CDR3 extends over 14 residues, inclusive of both ends. CDR3 sequence: CASSEAPGGRSTNI.

A few counts support this clone. V usage is TRBV29-1 and J usage is TRBJ2-2, with D tentatively TRBD1 (6 bases). The germline V and J ends were trimmed by 5 bases and 6 bases, with 10 bases remaining between them. Germline CDR1 reads SQVTM; CDR2 reads ANQGSEA. The CDR3 is made up of 12 amino acids. The CDR3 DNA reads TGCAGCGTTTTCACAGGGCCCGGGGAGCTGTTTTTT. Protein: CSVFTGPGELFF.

The V call is TRBV6-5, the J call TRBJ1-1; D possibly corresponds to TRBD1 (6 bases). Germline assignment: CDR1 MNHEY and CDR2 SVGAGI. Trimming shortened V by 8 bases and J by 6 bases, and 10 bases separated the two germline ends. This CDR3 is 11 amino acids long. CDR3 DNA sequence: TGTGCCAGCTCACAGGGCGCTGAAGCTTTCTTT. Its translation: CASSQGAEAFF.

J is TRBJ2-7 and V is TRBV15, with D unresolved. There are 14 residues in the CDR3. The V end lost 3 bases, the J end lost 6 bases, and 15 bases lay between the germline ends. From germline, CDR1 is LNHNV and CDR2 YYDKDF (reference sequence). DNA of the CDR3: TGTGCCACCAGCAGGACTCCTTCATCCCTCGAGCAGTACTTC. This translates into CATSRTPSSLEQYF.

The chain has TRBV11-2 and TRBJ2-3; 11 bases line up with TRBD1. The length of the CDR3 is 15 residues. V shed 5 bases and J 6 bases; nucleotides not matched to a gene: 7. Germline CDR1 is SGHAT and CDR2 is FQNNGV. The DNA of the CDR3 is TGTGCCAGCAGCGTATGGACAGGGGGCTGGGATACGCAGTATTTT. Amino acids: CASSVWTGGWDTQYF.

This clone was seen a single time. This rearrangement joins TRBV11-1 to TRBJ2-5, with unresolved D. V lost 2 bases and J 5 bases, leaving 12 bases between the germline ends. CDR1 and CDR2 from the germline V gene are SGHAT and FQDESV (reference sequence). The CDR3 is made up of 14 amino acids. The CDR3 is CASSLSTPSETQYF. In DNA, the CDR3 is TGTGCCAGCAGCTTATCCACACCATCGGAGACCCAGTACTTC.

The J gene is TRBJ1-2, the V gene TRBV19, with 9 positions matching TRBD1. Germline CDR1 reads LNHDA; CDR2 reads SQIVND (reference sequence). V was clipped by 6 bases and J by 4 bases; unmatched bases: 9. The CDR3 spans 15 residues. This CDR3 is CASSPTGGIGYGYTF. The CDR3 DNA is TGTGCCAGTAGCCCCACAGGGGGCATCGGCTATGGCTACACCTTC.

Worth noting for this clone: The CDR3 does not end in the conserved phenylalanine or tryptophan, so this is likely a read error. The chain joins TRBV4-1 to TRBJ2-7, with D possibly TRBD1 on 5 matching bases. Germline CDR1 MGHRA, CDR2 YSYEKL. The CDR3 length is 14 residues. V was cut by 1 base and J by 3 bases, with 10 bases left in between. The CDR3 sequence is CASSQVFQGYEQYS. CDR3 in DNA: TGCGCCAGCAGCCAAGTCTTCCAGGGCTACGAGCAGTACTCC.

The chain recombines TRBV6-5 with TRBJ1-1; D is possibly TRBD1 (6 bases). The CDR3 has 11 residues. Germline assignment: CDR1 MNHEY and CDR2 SVGAGI. Trimming stripped 6 bases from V and 9 bases from J, with 11 bases between. The CDR3 here is CASSPGDKAFF. The CDR3 DNA follows: TGTGCCAGCAGCCCAGGGGATAAAGCTTTCTTT.

This clone was picked up a small number of times. The rearrangement uses TRBV5-4 and TRBJ1-2, with no clear D. This CDR3 has 15 residues. The germline CDR1 and CDR2 sequences are SGHNT and YYREEE (reference sequence). Between the trimmed V and J ends, which lost 2 bases and 4 bases, there was a span of 15 bases. The CDR3 DNA reads TGTGCCAGCAGCTTCGTCCGGGAGGCAGGCTATGGCTACACCTTC. Encoded protein: CASSFVREAGYGYTF.

The genes are TRBV30 and TRBJ2-7; a possible D gene is TRBD2 (6 bases). V lost 1 base to trimming and J lost 5 bases, with 15 bases between them. Per the germline V gene, CDR1 is GTSNPN and CDR2 is SVGIG (reference sequence). The CDR3 extends over 14 amino acids. CDR3 bases: TGTGCCTGGAGTGGAGGGGAGGCCTCAAACGAGCAGTACTTC. It specifies CAWSGGEASNEQYF.

This clone is a singleton in its sample. This chain uses TRBV29-1 with TRBJ2-7; a weak D match, TRBD2 (6 bases). The CDR3 length is 13 residues. CDR1 SQVTM and CDR2 ANQGSEA come from the germline V gene. Trimming stripped 2 bases from V and 2 bases from J, with 10 bases between. CDR3: CSVEREDTYEQYF. CDR3 nucleotide sequence: TGCAGCGTTGAAAGGGAGGATACCTACGAGCAGTACTTC.

The chain combines TRBV29-1 with TRBJ1-1, with D hard to call. CDR3 length: 11 residues. V was pared by 8 bases and J by 5 bases, with 12 bases between. Looked up from germline, CDR1 is SQVTM and CDR2 is ANQGSEA. CDR3 region: CSYVRGTEAFF. DNA for the CDR3: TGCAGCTACGTAAGAGGGACTGAAGCTTTCTTT.